Each of the 5 T cell receptor beta chains below was sequenced from the same sample in a study of T cells in Graves' hyperthyroidism and ophthalmopathy. TCR beta CDR3 region amplification was performed from RNA transcripts. In the first-round RT-PCR of the TCR CDR3, the HTBI primer set was used. TCRdb re-called the multiplex PCR reads through MiXCR, storing one row per CDR3 protein. Of hundreds of thousands of distinct CDR3 sequences in the sample, roughly 15% are singletons; the top ten hold 13%. Sequenced: blood. These receptors originate from a man between 18 and 29 years old with Graves' ophthalmopathy.

This clonotype has ten or more counts. The V call is TRBV7-8, the J call TRBJ1-1; D is unclear. V was cut by 0 bases and J by 0 bases, with 11 bases left in between. Looked up from germline, CDR1 is SGHVS and CDR2 is FQNEAQ. The CDR3 consists of 16 residues. The chain's CDR3 is CASSLAGTQLNTEAFF. In DNA form, the CDR3 reads TGTGCCAGCAGCTTAGCTGGTACACAATTGAACACTGAAGCTTTCTTT.

In this sample, this clonotype turned up many times. V usage is TRBV11-2 and J usage is TRBJ2-7; TRBD1 matches at 8 bases. Looked up from germline, CDR1 is SGHAT and CDR2 is FQNNGV. This CDR3 contains 16 residues. V dropped 3 bases and J dropped 1; count of bases not matched to a gene: 8. CDR3 coding DNA: TGTGCCAGCAGCTTCACACAGGGGGAGAGGTCCTACGAGCAGTACTTC. This gives the protein CASSFTQGERSYEQYF.

Turning to this clonotype: One junction end disagrees with the germline gene, perhaps due to a read error. The CDR3 loop reads CASSYSRSQNTKAFF. The CDR3, as DNA: TGTGCCAGCAGTTATTCCAGAAGCCAGAACACTAAAGCTTTCTTT. V gene TRBV6-9 combines with J gene TRBJ1-1, with D hard to call. CDR3 length: 15 residues. Germline CDR1 MNHGY, CDR2 SVAAGI.

Many counts were recorded for this clonotype. The chain recombines TRBV29-1 with TRBJ2-1; D is possibly TRBD1 (6 bases). Germline V gene sequence: CDR1 SQVTM, CDR2 ANQGSEA. This CDR3 is built from 13 residues. V was shortened by 7 bases and J by 1 base, with 11 bases between the two germline ends. CDR3 bases: TGCAGCGCAGGGGCGGGTTCCTACAATGAGCAGTTCTTC. Its protein product is CSAGAGSYNEQFF.

This clonotype was found many times. The chain has TRBV11-2 and TRBJ2-7; D not certain. This CDR3 has 13 residues. CDR1 is SGHAT and CDR2 is FQNNGV in the germline V gene. V dropped 5 bases and J dropped 1 base, with 9 bases sitting between them. CDR3 residues: CASSPPWSYEQYF. CDR3 nucleotide sequence: TGTGCCAGCAGCCCTCCTTGGTCCTACGAGCAGTACTTC.